What follows is one T cell receptor (beta chain) and its context. The entry originates in a study of cytomegalovirus exposure and HLA in healthy donors. In germline, CDR1 is SQVTM, CDR2 ANQGSEA. J gave up 4 bases and V 7 bases, and 3 bases lay outside the gene matches. The CDR3 loop spans 12 amino acids. Vbeta (60) and Jbeta (13) primers were used in the PCR. Assay: immunoSEQ multiplex PCR; the TCRdb copy retains only in-frame clones and omits some. Its listing shows about 200,000 clones. This TCR was recovered from a man in his thirties or forties in good health and CMV-seronegative. This chain uses TRBV29-1 with TRBJ2-1; 8 nucleotides line up with TRBD2. Sequences were obtained from PBMCs. The CDR3: CSGKREYNEQFF. The CDR3 DNA reads as TGCAGCGGGAAGCGGGAGTACAATGAGCAGTTCTTC.